This T cell receptor beta chain emerged from a study of blood T cell repertoires in COVID-19. From germline, CDR1 is LGHDT and CDR2 YNNKEL (reference sequence). Trimming took off 4 bases at V and 3 bases at J, with 8 bases between the two ends. The CDR3 runs to 13 residues. Method: immunoSEQ multiplex PCR; TCRdb's copy keeps in-frame clones and lacks some. Found here are about 220,000 clones, nearly 90% of them singletons; the top ten hold less than 15%. The chain employs TRBV3-1 (or the pseudogene TRBV3-2) and TRBJ2-3; D unresolved. The receptor was derived from a man aged 30-40 years who had been exposed to COVID-19. Material: PBMCs or T cells enriched from blood (not recorded which). The CDR3 nucleotides read TGTGCCAGCAGCCTGGAGAGAACAGATACGCAGTATTTT. Translation gives CASSLERTDTQYF.